These 18 T cell receptor beta chains originate from one sample sequenced in a study of shared clonotypes between healthy human individuals. Clones were sequenced by immunoSEQ multiplex PCR, and TCRdb holds only the in-frame ones, with some missing. The data hold over a million clones, with approximately 78% observed a single time. The specimen was memory CD4+ T cells from PBMCs. This sample's subset: CD45RA-negative fraction. These TCRs come from a man between 18 and 29 years old in good health. Some clones in this sample may be carry-over from other donors' samples.

The V and J genes are TRBV30 and TRBJ1-1; D is possibly TRBD1 (5 bases). The CDR3 sequence is 15 residues long. The V end lost 0 bases, the J end lost 1 base, and 12 bases lay between the germline ends. Germline CDR1 and CDR2: GTSNPN and SVGIG (reference sequence). CDR3 residues: CAWSVGLGRNTEAFF. CDR3 nucleotide sequence: TGTGCCTGGAGTGTAGGTTTGGGGCGGAACACTGAAGCTTTCTTT.

The rearrangement links TRBV28 to TRBJ1-5, with unresolved D. This CDR3 spans 12 amino acids. Trimming cost V 8 bases and J 1 base, with 6 bases left between them. The V gene's germline CDR1 is MDHEN and CDR2 SYDVKM. CDR3 residues: CASDGSNQPQHF. As DNA, the CDR3 is TGTGCCAGCGATGGGAGCAATCAGCCCCAGCATTTT. Complete variable domain (other parts from reference TRBV28 and TRBJ1-5): DVKVTQSSRYLVKRTGEKVFLECVQDMDHENMFWYRQDPGLGLRLIYFSYDVKMKEKGDIPEGYSVSREKKERFSLILESASTNQTSMYLCASDGSNQPQHFGDGTRLSIL.

This rearrangement joins TRBV7-9 to TRBJ1-2; tentative D call: TRBD1 (5 bases). The V gene's germline CDR1 is SEHNR and CDR2 FQNEAQ (reference sequence). Deletions cut 5 bases from V and 4 bases from J, with 14 bases between. The CDR3 is 14 amino acids. For the CDR3, the DNA is TGTGCCAGCAGCCAGCTCGGGGGGAGCTATGGCTACACCTTC. Amino acids: CASSQLGGSYGYTF.

The chain has TRBV28 and TRBJ1-5; D ambiguous. Per the germline V gene, CDR1 is MDHEN and CDR2 is SYDVKM. This CDR3 has 21 residues. Trimming pared 7 bases from V and 0 bases from J, leaving 31 bases between. As DNA, the CDR3 is TGTGCCAGCAACGACTCCTTGACTCATGGCTCTTCCCCTTATAGCAATCAGCCCCAGCATTTT. It yields the protein CASNDSLTHGSSPYSNQPQHF.

This clone was seen a handful of times. The genes are TRBV5-1 and TRBJ2-3, with TRBD2 as a possible D gene (6 bases). Trimming left V 3 bases short and J 0 bases short, with 11 bases between. The CDR3 is 15 residues long. Germline loops: CDR1 SGHRS, CDR2 YFSETQ. The CDR3 coding sequence is TGCGCCAGCAGCTATAGCGGAGCAAGCACAGATACGCAGTATTTT. This translates into CASSYSGASTDTQYF.

This clone was detected many times. The rearrangement uses TRBV30 and TRBJ2-7; D possibly corresponds to TRBD2 (6 bases). From germline, CDR1 is GTSNPN and CDR2 SVGIG (reference sequence). The V and J ends lost 0 bases and 0 bases respectively, with 18 bases between them. The CDR3 has 17 residues. The CDR3 loop is CAWSVRIGSALSYEQYF. CDR3 bases: TGTGCCTGGAGTGTACGTATCGGGAGCGCCCTCTCCTACGAGCAGTACTTC.

V is TRBV5-8 and J is TRBJ1-4; D uncertain. V was clipped by 4 bases and J by 5 bases, with 6 bases between them. Germline loops: CDR1 SGHTS, CDR2 YDEGEE. The CDR3 loop spans 12 amino acids. The CDR3 protein is CASSKINEKLFF. The CDR3 DNA is TGTGCCAGCAGCAAGATCAATGAAAAACTGTTTTTT.

This clone was seen only a few times. CDR3 DNA sequence: TGTGCCTGGAGTCCAGGCCTGAACACTGAAGCTTTCTTT. Translation: CAWSPGLNTEAFF. The V gene is TRBV30, the J gene TRBJ1-1; the D is unclear. The CDR3 sequence is 13 residues long. V shed 2 bases and J shed 0 bases, with 7 bases lying between them. Germline V gives CDR1 GTSNPN, CDR2 SVGIG (reference sequence).

The chain couples TRBV28 to TRBJ1-2, with 8 bases matching TRBD1. CDR3 size: 14 residues. V shed 7 bases and J 7 bases; nucleotides not matched to a gene: 11. Germline V CDR1 and CDR2: MDHEN, SYDVKM. As DNA, the CDR3 is TGTGCCAGCATCCAGGGGGCGGTGCCGAGTGGCTACACCTTC. Its translation is CASIQGAVPSGYTF.

The chain employs TRBV20-1 and TRBJ2-1; no reliable D call. Germline V gives CDR1 DFQATT, CDR2 SNEGSKA (reference sequence). The germline V and J ends were trimmed by 7 bases and 6 bases, with 10 bases remaining between them. CDR3 length: 11 amino acids. CDR3 residues: CSVARPNEQFF. The CDR3 DNA reads as TGCAGTGTTGCTCGACCCAATGAGCAGTTCTTC.

This clone occurred a few times. The chain uses TRBV18 and TRBJ2-7, with D tentatively TRBD1 or TRBD2 (5 bases each). The CDR3 loop spans 13 amino acids. Germline lookup yields CDR1 KGHSH and CDR2 LQKENI. Trimming took off 6 bases at V and 1 base at J, with 10 bases between the two ends. This CDR3 reads CASSPWGSYEQYF. Here the CDR3 DNA reads TGTGCCAGCTCCCCCTGGGGGTCCTACGAGCAGTACTTC. The whole variable domain, filled in from reference TRBV18 and TRBJ2-7, reads NAGVMQNPRHLVRRRGQEARLRCSPMKGHSHVYWYRQLPEEGLKFMVYLQKENIIDESGMPKERFSAEFPKEGPSILRIQQVVRGDSAAYFCASSPWGSYEQYFGPGTRLTVT.

This chain uses TRBV7-2 with TRBJ2-5; D not resolved. From germline, CDR1 is SGHTA and CDR2 FQGNSA. There are 14 residues in the CDR3. V lost 1 base and J 5 bases, leaving 11 bases between the germline ends. The CDR3 DNA is TGTGCCAGCAGCTTAGGACTGGGTGGGGAGACCCAGTACTTC. Protein sequence: CASSLGLGGETQYF.

DNA for the CDR3: TGTGCCAGCAGACCCGGACTAGCCTACGAGCAGTACTTC. Translated: CASRPGLAYEQYF. This sequence joins TRBV6-5 and TRBJ2-7; 7 positions match TRBD2. The V and J ends lost 6 bases and 2 bases, in that order; junction bases with no gene match: 4. Per germline, CDR1 MNHEY and CDR2 SVGAGI. This CDR3 spans 13 amino acids.

The genes are TRBV28 and TRBJ2-1, with TRBD2 matching 8 bases. The germline V gene has CDR1 MDHEN and CDR2 SYDVKM. V gave up 10 bases and J gave up 10 bases; unmatched junction bases: 21. The CDR3 runs to 16 residues. In DNA, the CDR3 is TGTGCCACCACCGCCTTAGAGACTAGCGCCACTGCAGAGCAGTTCTTC. Translating it yields CATTALETSATAEQFF.

The genes are TRBV5-1 and TRBJ2-3; no firm D call. This CDR3 is built from 14 residues. Germline V gene sequence: CDR1 SGHRS, CDR2 YFSETQ. V gave up 0 bases and J gave up 3 bases, with 8 bases separating them. The CDR3 is CASSLGRGTDTQYF. In DNA form, the CDR3 reads TGCGCCAGCAGCTTGGGGCGAGGAACAGATACGCAGTATTTT.

This chain connects TRBV5-4 to TRBJ2-1; 10 positions agree with TRBD1. CDR1 SGHNT and CDR2 YYREEE come from the germline V gene (reference sequence). CDR3 length equals 14 residues. The ends lost 4 bases at V and 5 bases at J; junction bases unmatched: 3. CDR3 residues: CASSTGTGDNEQFF. CDR3 nucleotide sequence: TGTGCCAGCAGCACCGGGACAGGGGACAATGAGCAGTTCTTC.

This clone occurred many times. This chain connects TRBV7-9 to TRBJ1-1; D unclear. Trimming left V 3 bases short and J 7 bases short, with 12 bases between. Germline lookup yields CDR1 SEHNR and CDR2 FQNEAQ (reference sequence). CDR3 length: 13 amino acids. The CDR3 loop reads CASSLGQVDEAFF. The DNA of the CDR3 is TGTGCCAGCAGCTTGGGCCAGGTCGATGAAGCTTTCTTT.

This chain links TRBV5-1 with TRBJ2-4; no firm D call. V lost 1 base to trimming and J lost 9 bases, with 17 bases between them. This CDR3 has 15 amino acids. Germline CDR1 is SGHRS and CDR2 is YFSETQ. The CDR3 spells CASSLSQSQLGIQYF. CDR3 DNA sequence: TGCGCCAGCAGCTTGAGTCAGAGTCAACTGGGCATTCAGTACTTC.